The clone carrying this T cell receptor beta chain turned up a few times. Its antigen is as yet unknown. The source of the sample is a study of cytomegalovirus exposure and HLA in healthy donors. Study background: Within an early data release were about 85 million unique TCRs drawn from HLA-typed donors. Points from the study as a whole: Cytomegalovirus status was reportedly diagnosed by the classifier with high specificity and sensitivity. The authors listed around 150 TCR beta chains as cytomegalovirus-associated.

PCR employed 60 Vbeta and 13 Jbeta primers. Assay used: immunoSEQ multiplex PCR; TCRdb lists only in-frame clones, some missing. The profile shows 130,000 or so clones, over 6.5% of them singletons. The source of this sequence is a woman in her thirties or forties in good health and CMV-seropositive. Sequences were obtained from PBMCs.

CDR3 DNA: TGTGCCAGCAGTCCCACAGGGGGTAGCTTGGATGAGCAGTTCTTC. This sequence encodes CASSPTGGSLDEQFF. V gene TRBV5-6 combines with J gene TRBJ2-1; 8 bases line up with TRBD1. The V segment lost 5 bases and the J segment 8 bases; nucleotides outside the gene matches: 12. Looked up from germline, CDR1 is SGHDT and CDR2 is YYEEEE. This CDR3 contains 15 residues.